This record looks at one TCR beta chain sequence and its context. Its antigen is not identified. Assay: immunoSEQ multiplex PCR; the TCRdb copy retains only in-frame clones and omits some. The data contain about 66,000 clones, more than 75% of them singletons. This entry is derived from a study of T cell responses to AZD1222 COVID-19 vaccine. Findings and caveats of the study: Repertoire collection took place solely once the T cell response had peaked.

V lost 4 bases, J lost 5 bases, and 17 bases lay in between. The CDR3 has 16 amino acids. Germline CDR1 and CDR2: SGHVS and FNYEAQ. V gene TRBV7-6 combines with J gene TRBJ1-4; D not certain. Material: peripheral blood, obtained 28 days after the second dose of the MenACWY control vaccine. The TCR comes from an adult who received the MenACWY meningococcal vaccine as a control. CDR3 sequence reads: CASSSLGMAGNEKLFF. Here the CDR3 DNA reads TGTGCCAGCAGCTCCCTTGGCATGGCTGGAAATGAAAAACTGTTTTTT.